These 10 T cell receptor beta chains originate from one sample sequenced in a study of OX40 agonist ivuxolimab in advanced cancers. Clones were read by immunoSEQ multiplex PCR, and TCRdb kept only the in-frame ones, dropping some. The data show approximately 90,000 clones, 89% seen once. This specimen was CD4+ or CD8+ T cells sorted from blood, taken in a trial of the OX40 agonist ivuxolimab. The receptors come from an adult with an advanced solid tumor such as melanoma, head and neck, liver or kidney cancer.

The gene calls are TRBV7-6 and TRBJ1-1, with D maybe TRBD1 (5 bases). V was shortened by 4 bases and J by 0 bases, with 9 bases between the two germline ends. The germline V gene encodes CDR1 SGHVS and CDR2 FNYEAQ. This CDR3 is built from 14 residues. CDR3 nucleotide sequence: TGTGCCAGCAGCTCGACGACAGTGAACACTGAAGCTTTCTTT. Its translation: CASSSTTVNTEAFF. Full variable domain (remainder filled in from reference TRBV7-6 and TRBJ1-1): GAGVSQSPRYKVTKRGQDVALRCDPISGHVSLYWYRQALGQGPEFLTYFNYEAQQDKSGLPNDRFSAERPEGSISTLTIQRTEQRDSAMYRCASSSTTVNTEAFFGQGTRLTVV.

V usage is TRBV6-6 and J usage is TRBJ1-4; tentative D call: TRBD1 (6 bases). Trimming pared 7 bases from V and 6 bases from J, leaving 15 bases between. CDR3 length: 14 amino acids. Germline assignment: CDR1 MNHNY and CDR2 SVGAGI (reference sequence). CDR3 residues: CASTLGGGDEKLFF. The CDR3 region has the DNA TGTGCCAGCACTCTCGGGGGGGGCGATGAAAAACTGTTTTTT.

The chain combines TRBV2 with TRBJ2-7; no firm D call. This CDR3 contains 13 residues. Trimming took 2 bases from V and 5 from J, leaving 10 bases between them. CDR1 and CDR2 (germline): SNHLY, FYNNEI. CDR3 DNA sequence: TGTGCCAGCAGTGAAAGAACCCGGGACGAGCAGTACTTC. Its translation: CASSERTRDEQYF.

The chain is built from TRBV4-3 and TRBJ1-1, with D perhaps matching TRBD1 (5 bases). Germline V gives CDR1 LGHNA, CDR2 YSLEER. V was shortened by 4 bases and J by 2 bases, with 14 bases between the two germline ends. This CDR3 region has 15 residues. The CDR3 here is CASSLLPQANTEAFF. CDR3 bases: TGCGCCAGCAGCCTTTTACCACAGGCTAACACTGAAGCTTTCTTT.

This clone was found a few times. The chain employs TRBV19 and TRBJ1-1; D not resolved. The germline CDR1 and CDR2 sequences are LNHDA and SQIVND (reference sequence). V shed 3 bases and J shed 1 base, with 12 bases lying between them. The CDR3 totals 15 residues. The CDR3 DNA is TGTGCCAGTAGTATGAGTTCCAAGGGGAACACTGAAGCTTTCTTT. This sequence encodes CASSMSSKGNTEAFF.

This chain joins TRBV10-3 and TRBJ1-2; D is perhaps TRBD1 (6 bases). The V end was cut by 4 bases, the J end by 14 bases, with 20 bases between. This CDR3 contains 13 residues. Germline V gene sequence: CDR1 ENHRY, CDR2 SYGVKD. In DNA, the CDR3 is TGTGCCATCAGTGCCTCGAGGGGGGGCGATCGGACCTTC. It codes for CAISASRGGDRTF.

J is TRBJ2-1 and V is TRBV27, with D unresolved. Germline-derived CDR1 and CDR2 are MNHEY and SMNVEV (reference sequence). V was trimmed by 8 bases and J by 0 bases, leaving 14 bases between them. The CDR3 sequence is 15 residues long. CDR3 residues: CASRSGSSSYNEQFF. For the CDR3, the DNA is TGTGCCAGCCGATCCGGGTCCAGCTCCTACAATGAGCAGTTCTTC.

CDR3 sequence (DNA): TGTGCCAGCAGCTTAGGAGTGGGGGCACGGGAAAAACTGTTTTTT. Amino acids: CASSLGVGAREKLFF. The V and J genes are TRBV7-2 and TRBJ1-4; TRBD1 might be the D (6 bases). The CDR3 is 15 residues long. V was trimmed by 1 base and J by 8 bases, leaving 14 bases between them. Germline V gene sequence: CDR1 SGHTA, CDR2 FQGNSA. Full variable domain (missing parts from reference TRBV7-2 and TRBJ1-4): GAGVSQSPSNKVTEKGKDVELRCDPISGHTALYWYRQSLGQGLEFLIYFQGNSAPDKSGLPSDRFSAERTGGSVSTLTIQRTQQEDSAVYLCASSLGVGAREKLFFGSGTQLSVL.

This chain uses TRBV7-2 with TRBJ2-5; either TRBD1 or TRBD2 may fit D (5 bases each). V lost 6 bases, J lost 2 bases, and 13 bases lay in between. Germline loops: CDR1 SGHTA, CDR2 FQGNSA. The length of the CDR3 is 14 residues. The CDR3 nucleotides are TGTGCCAGCAGGACGGGACCCACTCAAGAGACCCAGTACTTC. Protein sequence: CASRTGPTQETQYF. Together with reference TRBV7-2 and TRBJ2-5, the CDR3 gives the full variable domain: GAGVSQSPSNKVTEKGKDVELRCDPISGHTALYWYRQSLGQGLEFLIYFQGNSAPDKSGLPSDRFSAERTGGSVSTLTIQRTQQEDSAVYLCASRTGPTQETQYFGPGTRLLVL.

The chain employs TRBV7-5 and TRBJ2-3. TRBV7-5 is a pseudogene segment. The CDR3 extends over 13 amino acids. The CDR3 protein is CARSQSKTDTQYF. The CDR3 bases are TGTGCCAGAAGCCAATCCAAGACAGATACGCAGTATTTT.